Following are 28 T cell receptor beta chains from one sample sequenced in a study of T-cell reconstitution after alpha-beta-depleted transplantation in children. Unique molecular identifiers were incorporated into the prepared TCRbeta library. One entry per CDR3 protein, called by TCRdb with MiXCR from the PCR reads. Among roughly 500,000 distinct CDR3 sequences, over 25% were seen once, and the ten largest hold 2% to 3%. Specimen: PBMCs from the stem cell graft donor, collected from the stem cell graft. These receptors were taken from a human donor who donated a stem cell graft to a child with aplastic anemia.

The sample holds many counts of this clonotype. The CDR3 region is CSARWDQTSGANVLTF. Written as DNA, the CDR3 is TGCAGTGCTAGATGGGATCAGACCTCTGGGGCCAACGTCCTGACTTTC. V usage is TRBV20-1 and J usage is TRBJ2-6; no definite D call. V was trimmed by 2 bases and J by 0 bases, leaving 11 bases between them. The CDR3 runs 16 residues. Germline V gene data show CDR1 as DFQATT and CDR2 as SNEGSKA (reference sequence).

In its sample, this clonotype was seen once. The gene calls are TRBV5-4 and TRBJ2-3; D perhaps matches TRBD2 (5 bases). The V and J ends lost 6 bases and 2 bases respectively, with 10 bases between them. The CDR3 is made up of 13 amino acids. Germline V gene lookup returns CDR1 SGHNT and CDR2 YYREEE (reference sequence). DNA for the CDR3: TGTGCCAGCATGAGCGGAGACACAGATACGCAGTATTTT. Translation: CASMSGDTDTQYF.

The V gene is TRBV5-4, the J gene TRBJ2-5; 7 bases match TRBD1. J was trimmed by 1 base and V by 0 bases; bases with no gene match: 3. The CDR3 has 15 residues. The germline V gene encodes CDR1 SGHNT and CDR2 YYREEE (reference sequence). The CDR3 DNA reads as TGTGCCAGCAGCTTGGCTTCAGGGGGCCAAGAGACCCAGTACTTC. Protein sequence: CASSLASGGQETQYF.

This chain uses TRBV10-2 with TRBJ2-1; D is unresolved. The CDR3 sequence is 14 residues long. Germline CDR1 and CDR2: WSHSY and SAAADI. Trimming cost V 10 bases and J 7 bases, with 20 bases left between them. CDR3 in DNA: TGCGCCACCATATCCGTTGGGCCTGGTAATGAGCAGTTCTTC. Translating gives CATISVGPGNEQFF.

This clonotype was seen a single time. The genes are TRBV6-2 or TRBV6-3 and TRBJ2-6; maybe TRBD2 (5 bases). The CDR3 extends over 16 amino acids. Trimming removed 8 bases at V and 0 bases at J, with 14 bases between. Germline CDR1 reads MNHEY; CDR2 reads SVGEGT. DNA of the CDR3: TGTGCCAGCCGGGGTACCTTTATCTCTGGGGCCAACGTCCTGACTTTC. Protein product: CASRGTFISGANVLTF.

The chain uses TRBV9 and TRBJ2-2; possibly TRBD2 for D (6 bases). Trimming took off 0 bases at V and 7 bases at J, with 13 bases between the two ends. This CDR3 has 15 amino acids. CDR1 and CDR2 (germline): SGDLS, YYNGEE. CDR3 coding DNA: TGTGCCAGCAGCGTAGCCGGGGGACGGAGCGGGGAGCTGTTTTTT. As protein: CASSVAGGRSGELFF. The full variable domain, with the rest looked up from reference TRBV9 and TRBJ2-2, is DSGVTQTPKHLITATGQRVTLRCSPRSGDLSVYWYQQSLDQGLQFLIQYYNGEERAKGNILERFSAQQFPDLHSELNLSSLELGDSALYFCASSVAGGRSGELFFGEGSRLTVL.

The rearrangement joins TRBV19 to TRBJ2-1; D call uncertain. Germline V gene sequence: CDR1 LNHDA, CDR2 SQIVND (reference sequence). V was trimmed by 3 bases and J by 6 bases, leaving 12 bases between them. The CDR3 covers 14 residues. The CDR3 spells CASSIPVLSNEQFF. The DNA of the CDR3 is TGTGCCAGTAGTATCCCGGTTTTAAGCAATGAGCAGTTCTTC.

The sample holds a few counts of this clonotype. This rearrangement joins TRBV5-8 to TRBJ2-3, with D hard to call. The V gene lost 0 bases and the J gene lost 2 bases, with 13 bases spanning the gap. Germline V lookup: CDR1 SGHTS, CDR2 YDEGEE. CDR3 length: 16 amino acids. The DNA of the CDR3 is TGTGCCAGCAGCTTGGGCCTGCAGGCAAACACAGATACGCAGTATTTT. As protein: CASSLGLQANTDTQYF. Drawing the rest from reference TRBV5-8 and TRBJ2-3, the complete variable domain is EAGVTQSPTHLIKTRGQQATLRCSPISGHTSVYWYQQALGLGLQFLLWYDEGEERNRGNFPPRFSGRQFPNYSSELNVNALELEDSALYLCASSLGLQANTDTQYFGPGTRLTVL.

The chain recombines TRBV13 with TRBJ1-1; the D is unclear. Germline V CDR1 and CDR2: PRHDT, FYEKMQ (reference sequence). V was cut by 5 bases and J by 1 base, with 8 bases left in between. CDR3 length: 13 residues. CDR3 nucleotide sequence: TGTGCCAGCAGCGAGACAAGGAACACTGAAGCTTTCTTT. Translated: CASSETRNTEAFF.

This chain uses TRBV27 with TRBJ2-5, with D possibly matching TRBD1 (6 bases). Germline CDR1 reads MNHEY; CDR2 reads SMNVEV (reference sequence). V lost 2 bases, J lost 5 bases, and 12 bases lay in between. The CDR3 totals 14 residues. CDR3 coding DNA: TGTGCCAGCAGTTTAACGGACAGACGGGAGACCCAGTACTTC. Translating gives CASSLTDRRETQYF.

In nucleotides, the CDR3 is TGTGCCAGCAGCCTCTGGACGGCGGAGCAGTTCTTC. Translation: CASSLWTAEQFF. The chain recombines TRBV7-2 with TRBJ2-1; D remains ambiguous. This CDR3 is 12 amino acids long. Trimming shortened V by 5 bases and J by 10 bases, and 12 bases separated the two germline ends. Germline CDR1 and CDR2: SGHTA and FQGNSA.

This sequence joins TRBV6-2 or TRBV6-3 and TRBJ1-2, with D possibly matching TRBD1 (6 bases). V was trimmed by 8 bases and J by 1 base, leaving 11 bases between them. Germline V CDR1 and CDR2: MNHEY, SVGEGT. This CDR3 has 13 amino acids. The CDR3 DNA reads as TGTGCCAGCCACGACAGGCGTAACTATGGCTACACCTTC. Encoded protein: CASHDRRNYGYTF.

In DNA form, the CDR3 reads TGCAGTGCTAGAGAAGGACAGCGGGAAGAGCACTACGTC. It yields the protein CSAREGQREEHYV. The V call is TRBV20-1, the J call TRBJ2-7, with D maybe TRBD2 (7 bases). Looked up from germline, CDR1 is DFQATT and CDR2 is SNEGSKA (reference sequence). The CDR3 is made up of 13 amino acids.

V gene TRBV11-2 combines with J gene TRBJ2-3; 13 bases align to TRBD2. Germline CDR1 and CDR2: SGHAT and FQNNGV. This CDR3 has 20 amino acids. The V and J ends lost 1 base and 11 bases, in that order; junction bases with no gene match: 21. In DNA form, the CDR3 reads TGTGCCAGCAGCTTAGTAGTACTAGCGGGAGGGCCGGGCCCCAGGAATATGCAGTATTTT. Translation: CASSLVVLAGGPGPRNMQYF.

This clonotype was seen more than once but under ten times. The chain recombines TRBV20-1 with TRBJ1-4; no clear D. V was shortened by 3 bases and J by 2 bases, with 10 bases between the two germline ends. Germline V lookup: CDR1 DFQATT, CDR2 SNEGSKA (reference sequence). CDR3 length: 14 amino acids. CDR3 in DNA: TGCAGTGCTAGGATGACCGTGACTAATGAAAAACTGTTTTTT. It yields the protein CSARMTVTNEKLFF.

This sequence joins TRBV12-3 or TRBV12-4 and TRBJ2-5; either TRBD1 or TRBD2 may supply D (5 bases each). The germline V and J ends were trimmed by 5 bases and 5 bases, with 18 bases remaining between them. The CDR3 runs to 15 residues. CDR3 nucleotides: TGTGCCAGCAGTCCTCCGGGACCCATTCTGGAGACCCAGTACTTC. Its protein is CASSPPGPILETQYF.

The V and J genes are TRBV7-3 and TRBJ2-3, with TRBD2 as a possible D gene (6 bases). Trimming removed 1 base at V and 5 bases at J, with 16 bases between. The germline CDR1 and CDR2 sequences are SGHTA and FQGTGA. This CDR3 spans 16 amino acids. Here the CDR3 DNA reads TGTGCCAGCAGCTTAAGTCCCAGCGGAGGGGTAGATACGCAGTATTTT. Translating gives CASSLSPSGGVDTQYF.

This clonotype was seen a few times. CDR3 DNA sequence: TGTGCCAGCAGCTCGACAGGGGCTGATGAAAAACTGTTTTTT. Translation gives CASSSTGADEKLFF. The chain combines TRBV7-9 with TRBJ1-4, with TRBD1 identical over 8 bases. Germline CDR1 SEHNR, CDR2 FQNEAQ (reference sequence). The CDR3 extends over 14 amino acids. V gave up 4 bases and J gave up 6 bases; unmatched junction bases: 4. The full variable domain, rest sourced from reference TRBV7-9 and TRBJ1-4, is DTGVSQNPRHKITKRGQNVTFRCDPISEHNRLYWYRQTLGQGPEFLTYFQNEAQLEKSRLLSDRFSAERPKGSFSTLEIQRTEQGDSAMYLCASSSTGADEKLFFGSGTQLSVL.

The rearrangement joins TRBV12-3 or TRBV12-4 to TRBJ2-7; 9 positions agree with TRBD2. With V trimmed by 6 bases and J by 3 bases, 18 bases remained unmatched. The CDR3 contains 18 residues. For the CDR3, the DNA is TGTGCCAGCAGCCGTCGAAAGGCTAGCGGGACGGTAGGCTACGAGCAGTACTTC. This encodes CASSRRKASGTVGYEQYF.

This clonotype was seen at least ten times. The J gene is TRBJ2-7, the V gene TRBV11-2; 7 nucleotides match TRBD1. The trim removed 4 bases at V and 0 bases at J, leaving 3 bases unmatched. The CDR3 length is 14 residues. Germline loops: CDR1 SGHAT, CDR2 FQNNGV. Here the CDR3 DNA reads TGTGCCAGCAGCTGGGGACAGAGCTCCTACGAGCAGTACGTC. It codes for CASSWGQSSYEQYV.

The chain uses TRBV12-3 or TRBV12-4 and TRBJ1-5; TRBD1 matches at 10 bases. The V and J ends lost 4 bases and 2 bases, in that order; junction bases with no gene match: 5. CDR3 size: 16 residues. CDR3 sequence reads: CASSSTGGFGNQPQHF. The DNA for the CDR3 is TGTGCCAGCAGTTCGACAGGGGGCTTTGGCAATCAGCCCCAGCATTTT.

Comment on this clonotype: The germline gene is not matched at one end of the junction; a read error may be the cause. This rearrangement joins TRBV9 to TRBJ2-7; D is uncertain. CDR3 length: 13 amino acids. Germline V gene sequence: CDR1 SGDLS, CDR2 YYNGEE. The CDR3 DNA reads TGTCCCAGCAGCGTAGAAGCAGGTAGCGAGCAGTACTTC. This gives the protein CPSSVEAGSEQYF.

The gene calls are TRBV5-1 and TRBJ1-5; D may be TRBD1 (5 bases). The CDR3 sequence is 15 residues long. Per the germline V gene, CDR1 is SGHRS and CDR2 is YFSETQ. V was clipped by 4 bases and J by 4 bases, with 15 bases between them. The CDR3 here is CASSLVPGGNQPQHF. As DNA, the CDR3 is TGCGCCAGCAGCCTAGTCCCCGGGGGGAATCAGCCCCAGCATTTT.

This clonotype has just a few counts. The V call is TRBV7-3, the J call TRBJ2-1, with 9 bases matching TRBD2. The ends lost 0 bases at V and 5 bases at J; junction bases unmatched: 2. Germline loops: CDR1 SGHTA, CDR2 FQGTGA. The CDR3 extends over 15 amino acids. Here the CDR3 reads CASSLTRLADNEQFF. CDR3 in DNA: TGTGCCAGCAGCTTAACGAGACTAGCGGACAATGAGCAGTTCTTC.

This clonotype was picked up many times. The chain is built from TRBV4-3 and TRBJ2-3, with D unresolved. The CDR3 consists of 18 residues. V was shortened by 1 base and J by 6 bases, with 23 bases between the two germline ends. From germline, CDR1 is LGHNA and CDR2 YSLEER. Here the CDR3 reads CASSQASPKTLSQDTQYF. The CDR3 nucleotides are TGCGCCAGCAGCCAAGCATCCCCCAAGACGCTAAGCCAGGATACGCAGTATTTT.

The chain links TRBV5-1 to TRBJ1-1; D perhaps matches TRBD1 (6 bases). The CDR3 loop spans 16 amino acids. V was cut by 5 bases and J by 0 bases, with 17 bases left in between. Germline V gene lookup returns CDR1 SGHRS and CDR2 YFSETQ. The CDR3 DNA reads TGCGCCAGCAGGGGACAACTAAACTCTTTGAACACTGAAGCTTTCTTT. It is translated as CASRGQLNSLNTEAFF.

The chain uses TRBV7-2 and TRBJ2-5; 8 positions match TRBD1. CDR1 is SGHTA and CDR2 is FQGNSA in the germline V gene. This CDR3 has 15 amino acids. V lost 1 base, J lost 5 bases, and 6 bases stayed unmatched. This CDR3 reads CASSLVQGAVETQYF. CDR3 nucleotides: TGTGCCAGCAGCTTAGTGCAGGGGGCGGTGGAGACCCAGTACTTC.

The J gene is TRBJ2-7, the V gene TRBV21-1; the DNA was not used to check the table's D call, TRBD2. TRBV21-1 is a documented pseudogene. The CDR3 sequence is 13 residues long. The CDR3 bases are TGTGCCAGGGGGGTAGCGGGACGTAACGAGCAGTACGTC. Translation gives CARGVAGRNEQYV.